What follows are 5 T cell receptor beta chains derived from one specimen sequenced in a study of T cells in Graves' hyperthyroidism and ophthalmopathy. The source material, RNA transcripts, was used to amplify TCR beta CDR3 regions. The TCR CDR3 first-round RT-PCR relied on the HTBI primer set. MiXCR, run by TCRdb on the multiplex PCR reads, gives a single entry per CDR3 protein. The profile shows roughly 570,000 distinct CDR3 sequences, 15% to 18% of them singletons. The source material was blood. Receptors originate from a woman aged 30 to 39 with Graves' hyperthyroidism.

About this clonotype itself: A much larger clone lies one base from this, so it may be a read error. V usage is TRBV20-1 and J usage is TRBJ2-3; 12 nucleotides align to TRBD2. Germline V gene data show CDR1 as DFQATT and CDR2 as SNEGSKA (reference sequence). After removal of 4 bases from V and 8 bases from J, the junction contained 7 bases not matched to a gene. This CDR3 has 14 amino acids. CDR3 protein: CSATGLAGEGTQYF. The CDR3, as DNA: TGCAGTGCTACGGGACTAGCGGGCGAAGGTACGCAGTATTTT.

This clonotype was observed a few times. The genes are TRBV2 and TRBJ2-2; D ambiguous. The germline gives CDR1 SNHLY, CDR2 FYNNEI. The V gene lost 3 bases and the J gene lost 4 bases, with 15 bases spanning the gap. This CDR3 has 16 amino acids. CDR3 nucleotide sequence: TGTGCCAGCAGTGATCTCATGACGGCGAGCACCGGGGAGCTGTTTTTT. It codes for CASSDLMTASTGELFF.

In its sample, this clonotype was seen a few times. Being one base from a much bigger clone, this may be a read error. The V gene is TRBV7-2, the J gene TRBJ1-2, with TRBD1 matching over 7 bases. This CDR3 has 13 amino acids. Germline V lookup: CDR1 SGHTA, CDR2 FQGNSA. The CDR3 spells CAGSSGQSYGYTF. In DNA, the CDR3 is TGTGCCGGCAGCTCGGGACAGTCCTATGGCTACACCTTC.

The sample holds a few counts of this clonotype. V usage is TRBV6-1 and J usage is TRBJ2-4, with 7 nucleotides matching TRBD1. There are 13 residues in the CDR3. Germline lookup yields CDR1 MNHNS and CDR2 SASEGT. The junction had 2 bases not matched to a gene; V was cut back by 5 bases and J by 4 bases. The CDR3 DNA follows: TGTGCCAGCAGTCGGGGACAGAAAAACATTCAGTACTTC. Translated: CASSRGQKNIQYF.

This chain uses TRBV20-1 with TRBJ1-6; D may be TRBD1 (5 bases). The CDR3 has 16 residues. The ends were cut back, 0 bases at V and 2 bases at J, with 11 bases in the middle. Germline V lookup: CDR1 DFQATT, CDR2 SNEGSKA (reference sequence). For the CDR3, the DNA is TGCAGTGCTAGAGATCCTGCAGGGACCTATAATTCACCCCTCCACTTT. Translation gives CSARDPAGTYNSPLHF.